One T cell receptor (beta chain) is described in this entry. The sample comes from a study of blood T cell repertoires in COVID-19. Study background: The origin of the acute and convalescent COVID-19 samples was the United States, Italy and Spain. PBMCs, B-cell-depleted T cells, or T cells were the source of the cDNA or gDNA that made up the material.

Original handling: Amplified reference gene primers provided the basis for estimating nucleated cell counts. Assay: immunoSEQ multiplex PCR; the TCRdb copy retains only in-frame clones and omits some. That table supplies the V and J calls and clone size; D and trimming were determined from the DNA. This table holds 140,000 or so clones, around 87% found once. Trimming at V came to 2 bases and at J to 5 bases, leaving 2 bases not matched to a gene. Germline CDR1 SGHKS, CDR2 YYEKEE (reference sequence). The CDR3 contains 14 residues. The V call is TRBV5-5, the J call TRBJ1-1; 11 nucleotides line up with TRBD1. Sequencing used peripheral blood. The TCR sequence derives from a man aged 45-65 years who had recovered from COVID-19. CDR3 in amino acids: CASSLGTGGTEAFF. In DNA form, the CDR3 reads TGTGCCAGCAGCTTAGGGACAGGGGGGACTGAAGCTTTCTTT.